The present T cell receptor beta chain was sequenced within a study of shared clonotypes between healthy human individuals. Researchers partitioned CD4+ cells into CD45RA+ naive and CD45RA-negative memory subsets. Sequencing used immunoSEQ multiplex PCR; TCRdb keeps in-frame clones, though not all of them. The sample includes a few hundred thousand clones, just over 65% of them seen just once. CDR3 length: 13 residues. CDR1 and CDR2 from the germline V gene are SGHAT and FQDESV (reference sequence). The junction had 3 bases not matched to a gene; V was cut back by 6 bases and J by 6 bases. The chain is built from TRBV11-1 and TRBJ2-7; 12 bases map to TRBD2. Sequenced material: memory CD4+ T cells sorted from blood. Stated subset: CD45RA-negative fraction. The TCR sequence derives from a man in his thirties or forties in good health. CDR3 region: CASRLLAGGEQYF. The CDR3 DNA sequence: TGTGCCAGCAGACTACTAGCGGGAGGCGAGCAGTACTTC.